These 24 T cell receptor beta chains share one sample of origin, sequenced in a study of blood T cell repertoires in COVID-19. Measured with immunoSEQ multiplex PCR; TCRdb has only the in-frame clones, and not every one. In the table there are around 170,000 clones, roughly nine tenths of which are singletons. The specimen was peripheral blood. The receptors were sampled from a woman aged 70-85 years with acute or convalescent COVID-19.

The chain carries TRBV6-2 or TRBV6-3 and TRBJ1-2; a weak D match, TRBD1 (6 bases). V was pared by 0 bases and J by 7 bases, with 21 bases between. Germline-derived CDR1 and CDR2 are MNHEY and SVGEGT. The CDR3 contains 17 residues. The CDR3: CASSYSRRIGGDGGYTF. DNA of the CDR3: TGTGCCAGCAGTTACTCGAGGCGAATAGGGGGAGATGGTGGCTACACCTTC.

This clone was observed a single time. The chain joins TRBV12-3 or TRBV12-4 to TRBJ1-1; a weak D match, TRBD1 (5 bases). V lost 8 bases, J lost 4 bases, and 11 bases lay in between. There are 12 residues in the CDR3. As DNA, the CDR3 is TGTGCCAGCTCCCGGGGGGGCACTGAAGCTTTCTTT. Protein sequence: CASSRGGTEAFF.

The chain links TRBV5-4 to TRBJ1-1; 7 positions agree with TRBD1. This CDR3 comprises 13 residues. Germline V gene sequence: CDR1 SGHNT, CDR2 YYREEE (reference sequence). The V gene end was trimmed by 7 bases and the J gene end by 0 bases; junction bases not matched to a gene: 3. The CDR3 protein is CASGTELNTEAFF. The CDR3 nucleotides read TGTGCCAGCGGGACAGAGTTGAACACTGAAGCTTTCTTT.

The chain couples TRBV9 to TRBJ1-4; 7 bases line up with TRBD1. From germline, CDR1 is SGDLS and CDR2 YYNGEE. The CDR3 has 15 residues. Unmatched junction bases numbered 7, after V lost 0 bases and J lost 8 bases. CDR3 protein: CASSVAGTVGEKLFF. The CDR3 region has the DNA TGTGCCAGCAGCGTAGCCGGGACAGTGGGCGAAAAACTGTTTTTT.

V is TRBV18 and J is TRBJ1-1; D gene ambiguous. Per the germline V gene, CDR1 is KGHSH and CDR2 is LQKENI. This CDR3 spans 13 amino acids. Trimming took off 2 bases at V and 7 bases at J, with 11 bases between the two ends. This CDR3 reads CASSPIRNYEAFF. In DNA form, the CDR3 reads TGTGCCAGCTCACCAATCCGGAACTATGAAGCTTTCTTT.

The rearrangement links TRBV30 to TRBJ1-6, with 9 nucleotides matching TRBD1. Germline V CDR1 and CDR2: GTSNPN, SVGIG (reference sequence). The CDR3 loop spans 17 amino acids. V dropped 3 bases and J dropped 9; count of bases not matched to a gene: 15. The CDR3 bases are TGTGCCTGGAGAGCGGACAAAACGGGACAGGGTGCTTCACCCCTCCACTTT. The encoded protein is CAWRADKTGQGASPLHF.

The genes are TRBV10-3 and TRBJ2-7, with TRBD1 matching over 9 bases. V lost 2 bases and J lost 2; bases outside the gene matches: 4. The CDR3 has 15 amino acids. CDR1 is ENHRY, CDR2 SYGVKD, per germline. The CDR3 protein is CAISEGDRDTYEQYF. The CDR3 bases are TGTGCCATCAGTGAGGGGGACAGGGACACCTACGAGCAGTACTTC.

This clone was counted a single time. The V gene is TRBV4-1, the J gene TRBJ1-1; D may be TRBD1 (5 bases). Trimming stripped 1 base from V and 4 bases from J, with 13 bases between. Looked up from germline, CDR1 is MGHRA and CDR2 is YSYEKL. This CDR3 is 15 amino acids long. CDR3 amino acids: CASSQAGGLVTEAFF. CDR3 nucleotide sequence: TGCGCCAGCAGCCAAGCCGGGGGGTTAGTCACTGAAGCTTTCTTT.

For the CDR3, the DNA is TGTGCCAGCAAACAAGGGGTGGGGATTGTCGGGGAGCTGTTTTTT. Its protein product is CASKQGVGIVGELFF. This rearrangement joins TRBV28 to TRBJ2-2; D possibly corresponds to TRBD1 (5 bases). Trimming cost V 7 bases and J 7 bases, with 19 bases left between them. The CDR3 length is 15 residues. Germline V CDR1 and CDR2: MDHEN, SYDVKM. Filled out from reference TRBV28 and TRBJ2-2, the complete variable domain reads DVKVTQSSRYLVKRTGEKVFLECVQDMDHENMFWYRQDPGLGLRLIYFSYDVKMKEKGDIPEGYSVSREKKERFSLILESASTNQTSMYLCASKQGVGIVGELFFGEGSRLTVL.

In this sample, this clone turned up once. The V call is TRBV29-1, the J call TRBJ2-4; the match to TRBD1 covers 11 bases. The V gene end was trimmed by 2 bases and the J gene end by 1 base; junction bases not matched to a gene: 10. This CDR3 has 18 residues. The germline gives CDR1 SQVTM, CDR2 ANQGSEA. The CDR3 DNA follows: TGCAGCGTTGAAAAGGACAGGGGGCGGGCAAAGGCCAAAAACATTCAGTACTTC. It codes for CSVEKDRGRAKAKNIQYF.

This clone was seen a handful of times. Here the CDR3 DNA reads TGTGCCAGCTCACTTATGACCCCGGGAGGGGAAAAACTGTTTTTT. It is translated as CASSLMTPGGEKLFF. V gene TRBV18 combines with J gene TRBJ1-4; D gene unclear. Germline V lookup: CDR1 KGHSH, CDR2 LQKENI. The CDR3 sequence is 15 residues long. The V gene lost 4 bases and the J gene lost 8 bases, with 17 bases spanning the gap. Using reference TRBV18 and TRBJ1-4 for the parts outside the CDR3, the full variable domain is NAGVMQNPRHLVRRRGQEARLRCSPMKGHSHVYWYRQLPEEGLKFMVYLQKENIIDESGMPKERFSAEFPKEGPSILRIQQVVRGDSAAYFCASSLMTPGGEKLFFGSGTQLSVL.

The rearrangement joins TRBV28 to TRBJ1-1, with D perhaps matching TRBD1 (5 bases). CDR3 length: 15 residues. Per germline, CDR1 MDHEN and CDR2 SYDVKM. Between the trimmed V and J ends, which lost 4 bases and 4 bases, there was a span of 16 bases. The CDR3 region has the DNA TGTGCCAGCAGTTCCGGGGAGGTGGGGGGCACTGAAGCTTTCTTT. Its translation is CASSSGEVGGTEAFF.

The CDR3 protein is CASSEGGYGGYGYTF. The DNA of the CDR3 is TGTGCCAGCAGTGAGGGAGGGTACGGTGGCTATGGCTACACCTTC. The rearrangement uses TRBV6-1 and TRBJ1-2; D is undetermined. Trimming took off 3 bases at V and 4 bases at J, with 15 bases between the two ends. CDR3 length: 15 residues. Germline V gives CDR1 MNHNS, CDR2 SASEGT.

The chain is built from TRBV4-2 and TRBJ2-7, with 12 nucleotides matching TRBD2. This CDR3 contains 16 residues. Germline CDR1 LGHNA, CDR2 YNFKEQ. The V gene end was trimmed by 1 base and the J gene end by 3 bases; junction bases not matched to a gene: 4. Here the CDR3 reads CASSQGLAGAIYEQYF. CDR3 DNA: TGTGCCAGCAGCCAAGGACTAGCGGGAGCGATCTACGAGCAGTACTTC.

The chain has TRBV15 and TRBJ2-5, with a weak D call TRBD1 (5 bases). This CDR3 is built from 18 residues. V shed 1 base and J shed 5 bases, with 23 bases lying between them. Germline CDR1 reads LNHNV; CDR2 reads YYDKDF (reference sequence). Written as DNA, the CDR3 is TGTGCCACCAGCAGAGGTAAGGGGAAAAGGGGAAATCGGGAGACCCAGTACTTC. It yields the protein CATSRGKGKRGNRETQYF.

This clone appeared a single time. The chain is built from TRBV28 and TRBJ1-2; TRBD1 matches at 9 bases. Germline CDR1 MDHEN, CDR2 SYDVKM. The CDR3 has 16 residues. With 4 bases clipped from V and 4 bases from J, the junction kept 10 bases outside the gene matches. The CDR3 DNA reads TGTGCCAGCAGTTCGGGGACAGGGAGGTTCGGCTATGGCTACACCTTC. Protein: CASSSGTGRFGYGYTF.

The rearrangement links TRBV7-2 to TRBJ1-5; D remains unclear. The germline CDR1 and CDR2 sequences are SGHTA and FQGNSA. CDR3 size: 14 residues. Trimming cost V 5 bases and J 7 bases, with 15 bases left between them. The CDR3 region is CASSRVGGRQPQHF. The CDR3 DNA follows: TGTGCCAGCAGCAGAGTAGGTGGCAGGCAGCCCCAGCATTTT.

In this sample, this clone turned up a few times. V gene TRBV5-1 combines with J gene TRBJ2-7; weak D call: TRBD1 (7 bases). Germline CDR1 and CDR2: SGHRS and YFSETQ. The CDR3 extends over 15 amino acids. Trimming shortened V by 3 bases and J by 0 bases, and 13 bases separated the two germline ends. CDR3 bases: TGCGCCAGCAGCTGGCAGGGGGGAAGCTCCTACGAGCAGTACTTC. Protein product: CASSWQGGSSYEQYF.

The chain carries TRBV24-1 and TRBJ2-2, with 12 bases fitting TRBD2. CDR1 and CDR2 (germline): KGHDR, SFDVKD. The CDR3 has 18 residues. The junction had 7 bases not matched to a gene; V was cut back by 0 bases and J by 6 bases. In DNA form, the CDR3 reads TGTGCCACCAGTGATTTGCGACCTAGCGGGAGGGCCGCCGGGGAGCTGTTTTTT. It codes for CATSDLRPSGRAAGELFF.

The chain carries TRBV14 and TRBJ2-7; 8 positions agree with TRBD1. The CDR3 is 15 residues long. Per germline, CDR1 SGHDN and CDR2 FVKESK. V lost 3 bases to trimming and J lost 7 bases; unmatched junction nucleotides: 11. The CDR3 coding sequence is TGTGCCAGCAGCCAGGGACAGGTCTTATCTGGGGAGCAGTACTTC. Translated, it gives CASSQGQVLSGEQYF.

This chain connects TRBV21-1 to TRBJ2-7; whether TRBD2, the table's D call, matches the DNA was not checked. TRBV21-1 constitutes a pseudogene. The CDR3 consists of 17 residues. CDR3 loop: CASSKESGGLSSYEQYF. The CDR3 DNA sequence: TGTGCCAGCAGCAAAGAGTCGGGGGGTCTCAGCTCCTACGAGCAGTACTTC.

This clone was counted between two and nine times. The CDR3 is CASSVDPLGDRGPLYAGYTF. CDR3 nucleotide sequence: TGTGCCAGCAGCGTAGACCCGCTCGGGGACAGGGGGCCCCTTTATGCAGGCTACACCTTC. The chain is built from TRBV9 and TRBJ1-2; 12 nucleotides agree with TRBD1. CDR1 SGDLS and CDR2 YYNGEE come from the germline V gene. V lost 0 bases and J lost 8; bases outside the gene matches: 20. The CDR3 extends over 20 amino acids.

This clone was seen only once. The chain links TRBV7-9 to TRBJ1-2; 8 bases line up with TRBD1. This CDR3 comprises 14 residues. J gave up 5 bases and V 5 bases, and 7 bases lay outside the gene matches. Germline V gene data show CDR1 as SEHNR and CDR2 as FQNEAQ (reference sequence). CDR3 nucleotide sequence: TGTGCCAGCAGCGTAGTGGACAGGGAATATGGCTACACCTTC. The encoded protein is CASSVVDREYGYTF.

This chain links TRBV5-1 with TRBJ1-3; 7 positions agree with TRBD1. Germline CDR1 and CDR2: SGHRS and YFSETQ. This CDR3 has 16 residues. V shed 1 base, J shed 0 bases, and the junction held 4 bases outside the gene matches. CDR3 in amino acids: CASSLTGQYSGNTIYF. The CDR3 DNA sequence: TGCGCCAGCAGCTTGACGGGACAGTACTCTGGAAACACCATATATTTT.